The clone carrying this TCR beta chain was found a few times. Its antigen is unidentified. The data were obtained in a study of T-cell memory formation after mild COVID-19. Turning to the study itself: The TCR clusters were mostly specific to one donor.

V was cut by 0 bases and J by 4 bases, with 11 bases left in between. In germline, CDR1 is SGDLS, CDR2 YYNGEE. There are 15 residues in the CDR3. The study's findings and limits: Some responding clones appeared in pre-infection memory, suggesting cross-reactive memory joined. Later expanders leaned toward CD4+, whereas clones contracting from day 15 to 85 were balanced CD4/CD8. Contracting CD4+ clones sat mainly in CM and EM; CD8+ in EMRA.

TCRdb itself ran the 5' RACE reads through MiXCR, one entry per CDR3 protein. The repertoire has fewer than 350,000 distinct CDR3 sequences, 15% to 20% of them found once; the top ten carry 20% to 25%. V usage is TRBV9 and J usage is TRBJ2-1, with D uncertain. The sample consisted of PBMCs or a T cell subset sorted from them (not recorded which). The clonotype was recovered from a man aged 18 to 29 who had mild COVID-19 (a few samples of this study predate the infection). Cell type and time point are not known. The CDR3 DNA is TGTGCCAGCAGCGTAGCTGTTGGCAGATACAATGAGCAGTTCTTC. Encoded protein: CASSVAVGRYNEQFF.